This T cell receptor beta chain was sequenced for a study of OX40 agonist ivuxolimab in advanced cancers. Only one count was recorded for this clone. Antigen: not known. Trimming stripped 7 bases from V and 4 bases from J, with 17 bases between. CDR1 and CDR2 (germline): MDHEN, SYDVKM. The CDR3 runs to 14 residues. Study-wide points: There was clonal expansion of CD4+ and CD8+ blood T cells by week 6 at 0.1 to 3.0 mg/kg.

Data came from immunoSEQ multiplex PCR; TCRdb stores just in-frame clones and leaves some out. Of around 60,000 clones detected, around 79% appear once; the ten largest clones hold more than 0.9%. V and J are TRBV28 and TRBJ2-7; D is possibly TRBD1 (5 bases). Sequenced material: CD4+ or CD8+ T cells sorted from blood, taken in a trial of the OX40 agonist ivuxolimab. The sequence derives from an adult with an advanced solid tumor such as melanoma, head and neck, liver or kidney cancer. The CDR3, as DNA: TGTGCCAGCACCCTTACACGATCAGGGTACGAGCAGTACTTC. Its protein product is CASTLTRSGYEQYF.